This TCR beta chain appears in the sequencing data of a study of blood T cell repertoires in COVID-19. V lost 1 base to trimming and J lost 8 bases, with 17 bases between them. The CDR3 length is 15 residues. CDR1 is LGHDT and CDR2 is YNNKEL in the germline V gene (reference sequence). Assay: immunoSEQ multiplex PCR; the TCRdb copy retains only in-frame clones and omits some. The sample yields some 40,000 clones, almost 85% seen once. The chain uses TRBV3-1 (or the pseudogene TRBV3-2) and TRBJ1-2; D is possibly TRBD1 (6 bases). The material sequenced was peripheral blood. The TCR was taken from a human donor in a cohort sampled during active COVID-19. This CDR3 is CASSQVFRDIVGYTF. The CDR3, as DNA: TGTGCCAGCAGCCAAGTTTTTAGGGACATCGTCGGCTACACCTTC.